There are many counts of the clone carrying this T cell receptor (beta chain). Its cognate antigen is unknown. The data were taken from a study of response to subunit inactivated influenza vaccine. Study-wide results and limits: Each seasonal influenza vaccination recruits few new T cells, the authors suggested.

Each CDR3 protein gets one entry after TCRdb re-called the RT-PCR reads with MiXCR. This table holds about 540,000 distinct CDR3 sequences, 14% found once. V dropped 5 bases and J dropped 4 bases, with 8 bases sitting between them. CDR1 and CDR2 (germline): DFQATT, SNEGSKA (reference sequence). CDR3 length: 11 residues. The sample was PBMCs from blood, taken approximately 12 days after vaccination. The rearrangement links TRBV20-1 to TRBJ1-1; no reliable D call. This receptor was identified in a man in his forties or fifties who received an inactivated influenza vaccine. CDR3 residues: CSAGRLTEAFF. CDR3 coding DNA: TGCAGTGCTGGTCGGCTCACTGAAGCTTTCTTT.